A single T cell receptor beta chain is shown here with its context. This sample was taken from a study of type 1 and type 2 diabetes patients. Germline V CDR1 and CDR2: SGHTA, FQGNSA. This CDR3 comprises 16 residues. J lost 4 bases, V lost 6 bases, and 10 bases had no gene match. Genomic DNA was the PCR template. The TCR beta CDR3 region was amplified using 30 forward and 13 reverse primers. TCRdb called the multiplex PCR reads again in MiXCR, with one record for every CDR3 protein. The sample lists fewer than 350,000 distinct CDR3 sequences; around 47% were seen once. The chain is built from TRBV7-2 and TRBJ2-7; TRBD1 aligns across 12 bases. The sequenced sample was peripheral blood mononuclear cells (PBMCs). The source of this sequence is a man between 18 and 29 years old with type 2 diabetes. In DNA, the CDR3 is TGTGCCAGCAGAACCTCCAAGGGACAGGGGGCGTACGAGCAGTACTTC. Residues: CASRTSKGQGAYEQYF.